The 14 T cell receptor beta chains given below trace back to one sample, sequenced in a study of T-cell reconstitution after alpha-beta-depleted transplantation in children. TCRbeta library construction was performed incorporating unique molecular identifiers. TCRdb analysed the PCR reads with MiXCR anew, one entry per CDR3 protein. The data show a few hundred thousand distinct CDR3 sequences, around 21% seen once. Here the sequenced sample was PBMCs from the stem cell graft donor, taken from the stem cell graft. All receptors derive from a human donor who donated a stem cell graft to a child with acute myeloid leukemia.

The chain has TRBV29-1 and TRBJ2-2, with D possibly matching TRBD2 (5 bases). The CDR3 contains 13 residues. Trimming pared 2 bases from V and 4 bases from J, leaving 8 bases between. Germline-derived CDR1 and CDR2 are SQVTM and ANQGSEA. The CDR3 DNA is TGCAGCGTTGAAAAAGAGGGCACCGGGGAGCTGTTTTTT. Residues: CSVEKEGTGELFF.

This rearrangement joins TRBV24-1 to TRBJ2-2; 9 bases are shared with TRBD2. The V and J ends lost 9 bases and 7 bases, in that order; junction bases with no gene match: 11. Germline V gene sequence: CDR1 KGHDR, CDR2 SFDVKD. This CDR3 comprises 15 residues. The CDR3 region is CATASGGYKSGELFF. CDR3 in DNA: TGTGCCACCGCAAGCGGGGGGTACAAGAGCGGGGAGCTGTTTTTT.

The chain is built from TRBV4-2 and TRBJ2-7, with D unresolved. Germline V gene sequence: CDR1 LGHNA, CDR2 YNFKEQ. The length of the CDR3 is 18 residues. V was trimmed by 0 bases and J by 0 bases, leaving 18 bases between them. The chain's CDR3 is CASSQEDGYLRSSYEQYF. CDR3 DNA sequence: TGTGCCAGCAGCCAAGAGGACGGCTACCTTAGGAGCTCCTACGAGCAGTACTTC.

The chain combines TRBV7-3 with TRBJ2-1, with TRBD2 matching 9 bases. CDR1 SGHTA and CDR2 FQGTGA come from the germline V gene. The CDR3 spans 18 residues. The J segment lost 7 bases and the V segment lost 1 base, leaving 14 bases of the junction unmatched. CDR3 nucleotides: TGTGCCAGCAGCTTAAATCCTAGCGGGAAGTCGTTATCGAATGAGCAGTTCTTC. Protein product: CASSLNPSGKSLSNEQFF.

This clonotype was seen at least ten times. This chain joins TRBV12-3 or TRBV12-4 and TRBJ1-1; D is unclear. The V gene lost 6 bases and the J gene lost 1 base, with 9 bases spanning the gap. This CDR3 contains 13 residues. As DNA, the CDR3 is TGTGCCAGCAGCCGCGGACGGAACACTGAAGCTTTCTTT. Amino acids: CASSRGRNTEAFF.

The chain employs TRBV11-1 and TRBJ2-3; D not resolved. In germline, CDR1 is SGHAT, CDR2 FQDESV (reference sequence). V lost 5 bases, J lost 7 bases, and 16 bases lay in between. This CDR3 has 14 amino acids. This chain's CDR3 is CASSLSPQPYTQYF. The CDR3 coding sequence is TGTGCCAGCAGCCTAAGTCCTCAACCATATACGCAGTATTTT.

The V call is TRBV20-1, the J call TRBJ2-1; 9 nucleotides match TRBD2. The V gene's germline CDR1 is DFQATT and CDR2 SNEGSKA (reference sequence). CDR3 size: 16 residues. The V gene end was trimmed by 4 bases and the J gene end by 2 bases; junction bases not matched to a gene: 9. This CDR3 reads CSAISGSGPPYNEQFF. The DNA for the CDR3 is TGCAGTGCTATTAGCGGGAGTGGGCCCCCCTACAATGAGCAGTTCTTC.

V usage is TRBV6-5 and J usage is TRBJ2-7; 9 positions agree with TRBD1. The trim removed 2 bases at V and 3 bases at J, leaving 2 bases unmatched. Germline CDR1 reads MNHEY; CDR2 reads SVGAGI. The CDR3 has 14 amino acids. Here the CDR3 reads CASSYGTGNYEQYF. CDR3 in DNA: TGTGCCAGCAGTTACGGGACAGGGAACTACGAGCAGTACTTC.

V and J are TRBV12-3 or TRBV12-4 and TRBJ1-5, with D perhaps TRBD1 (6 bases). The length of the CDR3 is 13 residues. The germline V and J ends were trimmed by 5 bases and 7 bases, with 12 bases remaining between them. CDR3 coding DNA: TGTGCCAGCAGTCCAGCAGGGGAACAGCCCCAGCATTTT. Translating it yields CASSPAGEQPQHF.

This clonotype was detected ten times or more. This chain connects TRBV12-3 or TRBV12-4 to TRBJ1-1; D gene unclear. The CDR3 is 13 residues long. Trimming took off 6 bases at V and 0 bases at J, with 8 bases between the two ends. CDR3 residues: CASRAELNTEAFF. CDR3 DNA: TGTGCCAGCAGGGCGGAACTGAACACTGAAGCTTTCTTT.

As DNA, the CDR3 is TGCAGCGTTGAGGTGGGGGGGGTGAGCTCCTACGAGCAGTACTTC. The encoded protein is CSVEVGGVSSYEQYF. The chain links TRBV29-1 to TRBJ2-7; TRBD2 agrees at 7 bases. Germline V gives CDR1 SQVTM, CDR2 ANQGSEA. The CDR3 has 15 amino acids. Germline trimming cut 3 bases from V and 0 bases from J; bases unmatched to any gene: 8.

This clonotype was seen ten or more times. This sequence joins TRBV29-1 and TRBJ2-1, with a weak D call TRBD2 (6 bases). This CDR3 is 14 amino acids long. Germline V gene lookup returns CDR1 SQVTM and CDR2 ANQGSEA. Trimming left V 7 bases short and J 3 bases short, with 16 bases between. The CDR3 DNA follows: TGCAGCGCCGAGGAGGGGATTCGCTACAATGAGCAGTTCTTC. Translating gives CSAEEGIRYNEQFF.

This rearrangement joins TRBV3-1 to TRBJ2-2; tentative D call: TRBD2 (5 bases). The germline gives CDR1 LGHDT, CDR2 YNNKEL (reference sequence). CDR3 length: 17 residues. The ends were cut back, 2 bases at V and 4 bases at J, with 17 bases in the middle. DNA for the CDR3: TGTGCCAGCAGCCAACCCCAGGCGGGTCTCGGCACCGGGGAGCTGTTTTTT. Its translation: CASSQPQAGLGTGELFF.

This clonotype was recorded at least ten times. The gene calls are TRBV12-3 or TRBV12-4 and TRBJ2-2; D is unresolved. V shed 3 bases and J shed 3 bases, with 5 bases lying between them. CDR3 length: 13 residues. The CDR3: CASSFDYTGELFF. CDR3 in DNA: TGTGCCAGCAGTTTCGATTACACCGGGGAGCTGTTTTTT.